This TCR beta chain comes out of a study of T-cell reconstitution after alpha-beta-depleted transplantation in children. This clonotype was counted ten times or more. Germline values: CDR1 DFQATT, CDR2 SNEGSKA (reference sequence). The ends were cut back, 2 bases at V and 6 bases at J, with 17 bases in the middle. CDR3 length: 14 residues. Unique molecular identifiers were incorporated during preparation of the TCRbeta library. TCRdb passed the PCR reads through MiXCR, listing each CDR3 protein once. The sample consists of about 270,000 distinct CDR3 sequences, more than 9% of them appearing once. The rearrangement uses TRBV20-1 and TRBJ2-7; tentatively, D is TRBD1 (6 bases). This sample comprised PBMCs from the stem cell graft donor, obtained from the stem cell graft. The sequence derives from a human donor who donated a stem cell graft to a child with SCID. CDR3 sequence reads: CSARLAGVLVEQYF. The DNA for the CDR3 is TGCAGTGCTAGACTAGCAGGGGTTCTCGTCGAGCAGTACTTC.